What follows are 20 T cell receptor beta chains derived from one specimen sequenced in a study of shared clonotypes between healthy human individuals. CD45RO-negative CD8 cells positively selected for CCR7 made up the naive population, which excluded terminally differentiated effector memory CD45RA+ cells. Generated by immunoSEQ multiplex PCR, the TCRdb table keeps only in-frame clones and is missing some. Of about 1,900,000 clones listed, about 95% are singletons. Sequencing was done on a sample of naive CD8+ T cells sorted from blood. The source is a man between 18 and 29 years old in good health.

The chain has TRBV2 and TRBJ2-2; 7 nucleotides agree with TRBD2. This CDR3 contains 15 residues. Losses at the gene ends were 3 bases for V and 6 bases for J; bases not matched to a gene: 7. CDR1 SNHLY and CDR2 FYNNEI come from the germline V gene. CDR3 nucleotides: TGTGCCAGCAGTGATTCCCGGACTAGAGCCGGGGAGCTGTTTTTT. The encoded protein is CASSDSRTRAGELFF.

The rearrangement uses TRBV27 and TRBJ1-2; no clear D gene. The germline V and J ends were trimmed by 5 bases and 6 bases, with 10 bases remaining between them. The CDR3 extends over 12 amino acids. CDR1 and CDR2 from the germline V gene are MNHEY and SMNVEV (reference sequence). The CDR3 loop reads CASSVLNHGYTF. The CDR3 DNA reads TGTGCCAGCAGTGTACTAAACCATGGCTACACCTTC.

The chain employs TRBV29-1 and TRBJ1-2; 10 bases align to TRBD1. Germline CDR1 reads SQVTM; CDR2 reads ANQGSEA. The CDR3 consists of 13 residues. V trimming: 7 bases; J trimming: 6 bases; junction bases outside the gene matches: 8. The CDR3 bases are TGCAGCGGGGGAGCCGGGACAGGGGATGGCTACACCTTC. Its translation is CSGGAGTGDGYTF.

CDR3 sequence: CASSLFSDGENTEAFF. CDR3 DNA sequence: TGTGCCAGCAGCTTATTTTCGGACGGAGAGAACACTGAAGCTTTCTTT. V is TRBV7-9 and J is TRBJ1-1; D is unclear. The CDR3 extends over 16 amino acids. Per germline, CDR1 SEHNR and CDR2 FQNEAQ (reference sequence). The V and J ends lost 2 bases and 1 base respectively, with 14 bases between them.

A remark on this clone: Other DNA variants within this sample encode the same CDR3. The rearrangement links TRBV5-4 to TRBJ1-6; no reliable D call. V dropped 0 bases and J dropped 7 bases, with 11 bases sitting between them. The CDR3 length is 15 residues. Germline V lookup: CDR1 SGHNT, CDR2 YYREEE (reference sequence). In DNA, the CDR3 is TGTGCCAGCAGCTTGGGTGGGTTAATGAATTCACCCCTCCACTTT. Its translation is CASSLGGLMNSPLHF.

The rearrangement joins TRBV27 to TRBJ1-5, with D uncertain. The germline V gene has CDR1 MNHEY and CDR2 SMNVEV (reference sequence). CDR3 length: 16 amino acids. Trimming shortened V by 6 bases and J by 2 bases, and 17 bases separated the two germline ends. CDR3 in amino acids: CASRPTSGIGNQPQHF. DNA of the CDR3: TGTGCCAGCAGGCCTACTTCAGGTATCGGCAATCAGCCCCAGCATTTT.

V and J are TRBV6-5 and TRBJ2-1, with 11 bases identical to TRBD2. Germline CDR1 and CDR2: MNHEY and SVGAGI. This CDR3 is built from 15 residues. V was pared by 2 bases and J by 6 bases, with 3 bases of the junction left unmatched. CDR3 DNA: TGTGCCAGCAGTTACGTAGCGGGAGGGGGCAATGAGCAGTTCTTC. This encodes CASSYVAGGGNEQFF.

This rearrangement joins TRBV6-6 to TRBJ1-2; the D gene is possibly TRBD1 (5 bases). Germline CDR1 MNHNY, CDR2 SVGAGI (reference sequence). CDR3 length: 14 amino acids. Trimming stripped 5 bases from V and 2 bases from J, with 12 bases between. CDR3 amino acids: CASSLPTVNYGYTF. The CDR3 nucleotides are TGTGCCAGCAGTCTACCGACAGTAAACTATGGCTACACCTTC.

The chain couples TRBV5-5 to TRBJ2-7, with D possibly TRBD1 on 5 matching bases. Per germline, CDR1 SGHKS and CDR2 YYEKEE (reference sequence). There are 14 residues in the CDR3. V lost 1 base to trimming and J lost 5 bases, with 13 bases between them. The DNA for the CDR3 is TGTGCCAGCAGCTTGCTACAGGTAATCAACGAGCAGTACTTC. Its translation is CASSLLQVINEQYF.

The chain uses TRBV10-1 and TRBJ1-2; 7 bases line up with TRBD1. With V trimmed by 6 bases and J by 5 bases, 9 bases remained unmatched. This CDR3 comprises 14 residues. The V gene's germline CDR1 is WNHNN and CDR2 SYGVQD (reference sequence). The CDR3 DNA reads as TGCGCCAGCAGCCAGGGGGTCTTATGGTATGGCTACACCTTC. Amino acids: CASSQGVLWYGYTF.

The chain couples TRBV25-1 to TRBJ1-1; possibly TRBD1 for D (6 bases). CDR1 and CDR2 (germline): MGHDK, SYGVNS. CDR3 size: 13 residues. Trimming took 8 bases from V and 4 from J, leaving 14 bases between them. CDR3 DNA: TGTGCCAGCGGTCTCGGGGGGGCCACTGAAGCTTTCTTT. It translates to CASGLGGATEAFF. Looking up the rest from reference TRBV25-1 and TRBJ1-1 gives the full variable domain: EADIYQTPRYLVIGTGKKITLECSQTMGHDKMYWYQQDPGMELHLIHYSYGVNSTEKGDLSSESTVSRIRTEHFPLTLESARPSHTSQYLCASGLGGATEAFFGQGTRLTVV.

This clone was counted between two and nine times. This sample includes further DNA sequences coding for the same CDR3. This CDR3 reads CASSQTVFYEQYF. In DNA form, the CDR3 reads TGCGCCAGCAGCCAAACGGTTTTCTACGAGCAGTACTTC. The chain employs TRBV4-1 and TRBJ2-7; unclear D gene. This CDR3 has 13 residues. CDR1 is MGHRA and CDR2 is YSYEKL in the germline V gene. V lost 2 bases and J 3 bases, leaving 8 bases between the germline ends.

The gene calls are TRBV4-1 and TRBJ2-7, with D maybe TRBD2 (6 bases). The CDR3 loop spans 15 amino acids. Germline values: CDR1 MGHRA, CDR2 YSYEKL. V shed 2 bases and J shed 3 bases, with 14 bases lying between them. CDR3 region: CASSQTTGDIYEQYF. DNA of the CDR3: TGCGCCAGCAGCCAAACGACGGGAGATATCTACGAGCAGTACTTC.

V is TRBV5-4 and J is TRBJ2-1; 8 positions match TRBD2. From germline, CDR1 is SGHNT and CDR2 YYREEE (reference sequence). The CDR3 totals 16 residues. Trimming took 2 bases from V and 0 from J; bases not matched to a gene: 4. CDR3 loop: CASSFTSGRSYNEQFF. In nucleotides, the CDR3 is TGTGCCAGCAGCTTTACTAGCGGACGCTCCTACAATGAGCAGTTCTTC.

The V call is TRBV9, the J call TRBJ2-7, with 8 positions matching TRBD2. The germline V gene encodes CDR1 SGDLS and CDR2 YYNGEE. The CDR3 is 18 residues long. V was pared by 3 bases and J by 2 bases, with 16 bases of the junction left unmatched. CDR3 nucleotide sequence: TGTGCCAGCAGCGATTCGAAAGGGGGTAGCGGGACTACCTACGAGCAGTACTTC. It encodes CASSDSKGGSGTTYEQYF.

Concerning this clone itself: Relative to the germline gene, one junction end is altered; a read error may explain this. V gene TRBV29-1 combines with J gene TRBJ1-1, with TRBD1 as a possible D gene (5 bases). This CDR3 contains 15 residues. Germline CDR1 and CDR2: SQVTM and ANQGSEA. CDR3 bases: TGCAGCGTCTTGGTCGACCGTCTGAGGGGCACTCAAGCTTTCTTT. Its protein is CSVLVDRLRGTQAFF.

The rearrangement links TRBV27 to TRBJ1-2, with a weak D call TRBD1 (5 bases). Trimming removed 5 bases from V and 7 bases from J, with 20 bases in between. Germline V CDR1 and CDR2: MNHEY, SMNVEV (reference sequence). The CDR3 extends over 15 amino acids. The CDR3 loop reads CASSPRGPSPLGYTF. The DNA for the CDR3 is TGTGCCAGCAGTCCGCGGGGCCCTAGCCCTCTTGGCTACACCTTC.

The chain combines TRBV30 with TRBJ2-7, with 10 bases that match TRBD2. Germline CDR1 GTSNPN, CDR2 SVGIG (reference sequence). This CDR3 is built from 13 residues. With V trimmed by 5 bases and J by 6 bases, 7 bases remained unmatched. The CDR3 region is CAWGLADFSEQYF. CDR3 sequence (DNA): TGTGCCTGGGGACTAGCGGACTTCTCCGAGCAGTACTTC. Using reference TRBV30 and TRBJ2-7 for the parts outside the CDR3, the full variable domain is SQTIHQWPATLVQPVGSPLSLECTVEGTSNPNLYWYRQAAGRGLQLLFYSVGIGQISSEVPQNLSASRPQDRQFILSSKKLLLSDSGFYLCAWGLADFSEQYFGPGTRLTVT.

The gene calls are TRBV5-1 and TRBJ2-3; TRBD2 agrees at 7 bases. Trimming at V came to 4 bases and at J to 4 bases, leaving 9 bases not matched to a gene. The CDR3 runs to 15 residues. Germline V gene lookup returns CDR1 SGHRS and CDR2 YFSETQ. CDR3 nucleotides: TGCGCCAGCAGCCCGGGCGGGAGTAGCGCAGATACGCAGTATTTT. It yields the protein CASSPGGSSADTQYF.

The rearrangement joins TRBV27 to TRBJ2-7; 10 nucleotides match TRBD2. After removal of 6 bases from V and 5 bases from J, the junction contained 13 bases not matched to a gene. The CDR3 runs 16 residues. CDR1 is MNHEY, CDR2 SMNVEV, per germline (reference sequence). The CDR3 DNA reads TGTGCCAGCAGGCCCACACTAGCGGGAATCGGTCACGAGCAGTACTTC. It codes for CASRPTLAGIGHEQYF.